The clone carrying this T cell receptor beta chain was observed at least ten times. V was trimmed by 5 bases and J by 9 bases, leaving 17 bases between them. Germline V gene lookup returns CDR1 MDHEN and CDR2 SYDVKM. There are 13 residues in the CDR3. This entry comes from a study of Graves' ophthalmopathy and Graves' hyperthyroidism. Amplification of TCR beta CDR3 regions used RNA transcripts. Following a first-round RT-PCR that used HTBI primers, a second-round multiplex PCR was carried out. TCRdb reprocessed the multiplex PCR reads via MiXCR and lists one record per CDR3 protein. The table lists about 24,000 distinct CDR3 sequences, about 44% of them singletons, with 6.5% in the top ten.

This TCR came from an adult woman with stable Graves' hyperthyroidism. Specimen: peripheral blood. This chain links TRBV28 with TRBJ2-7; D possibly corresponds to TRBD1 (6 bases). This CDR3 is CASSPDRRHRQYF. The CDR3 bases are TGTGCCAGCAGTCCAGACAGGAGGCACCGGCAGTACTTC.